This TCR beta chain was identified during a study of cytomegalovirus exposure and HLA in healthy donors. Study in general: Genotyping of 300 to 450 donors showed that about 84% belonged to the Caucasian-associated ancestry cluster.

This clone was recorded a few times. Its antigen is not identified. Points from the study as a whole: About 90% or about 30% of the time was how often most TCR beta V segments were productive, according to an earlier analysis.

Healthy bone marrow donors made up the donors. While unrecorded immune exposures were likely, the donors were nominally healthy when sampled. With 60 Vbeta and 13 Jbeta primers, the PCR was carried out. The method was immunoSEQ multiplex PCR; TCRdb's version includes in-frame clones alone and lacks a portion of them. This sample has some 180,000 clones, with 70% to 80% found just once. Trimming stripped 1 base from V and 4 bases from J, with 17 bases between. In germline, CDR1 is SGHDT, CDR2 YYEEEE. The CDR3 spans 16 residues. The TCR was taken from a man younger than 40 in good health and CMV-seronegative. The chain recombines TRBV5-6 with TRBJ1-1; possible D gene TRBD1, 6 bases. The specimen was PBMCs. Here the CDR3 DNA reads TGTGCCAGCAGCTTGTTGGCAGGGGCTTCGGGCACTGAAGCTTTCTTT. It translates to CASSLLAGASGTEAFF.